The rows below give T cell receptor beta chains drawn from one sample of a study of OX40 agonist ivuxolimab in advanced cancers. TCRdb keeps only in-frame clones here, not all; method: immunoSEQ multiplex PCR. The table lists 15,000 or so clones, roughly 78% of them singletons. Sequenced material: CD4+ or CD8+ T cells sorted from blood, taken in a trial of the OX40 agonist ivuxolimab. All receptors come from an adult with an advanced solid tumor such as melanoma, head and neck, liver or kidney cancer. Both conserved end residues are trimmed from each CDR3.

J gene	V gene	CDR3 protein
TRBJ2-5	TRBV10-3	AISDEDRGFQETQY
TRBJ2-7	TRBV6-5	ASSYARDDYEQY
TRBJ2-1	TRBV7-9	ASSARTRFNEQF
TRBJ1-2	TRBV10-3	AIPFRGNYGYT
TRBJ2-7	TRBV6-1	ASKGQGYEQY
TRBJ1-5	TRBV27	ASKLQGWNQPQH
TRBJ2-5	TRBV7-9	ASRHPDTERWETQY
TRBJ2-3	TRBV21-1	ASSNEREASRGTDTQY
TRBJ1-1	TRBV5-1	ASSLGDRESWAEAF
TRBJ2-5	TRBV28	ASSPGLAGGDLEETQY
TRBJ1-1	TRBV25-1	ASAELGLNTEAF
TRBJ1-1	TRBV5-5	ASSLYRANTEAF
TRBJ2-1	TRBV7-2	ASSLVSSHNEQF
TRBJ2-5	TRBV7-9	ASRSPGGVETQY
TRBJ2-1	TRBV7-2	ADNEQF
-	TRBV29-1	SVEGETYEQY
TRBJ2-7	TRBV7-6	ASSSRDTPFEQY
TRBJ2-7	TRBV7-9	ASSLLAGYEQY
TRBJ2-2	TRBV7-3	ASSSDSSNTGELF
TRBJ1-2	TRBV7-8	ASSLADYGYT
TRBJ1-2	TRBV27	ASSLGGDYGYT
TRBJ2-3	TRBV2	ASSGWTGTQY
TRBJ2-7	TRBV7-9	ASSLASGLALDYEQY
TRBJ1-1	TRBV27	ASSLADRRNAF
TRBJ2-7	TRBV2	ASSEERDDEQY
TRBJ1-1	TRBV11-2	ASSSGQGGVRNTEAF
TRBJ2-7	TRBV10-3	AISESVRGSEQY
TRBJ2-7	TRBV7-6	ASSLTLSGGVYEQY
TRBJ2-1	TRBV2	ASSEVASGGPYNEQF
TRBJ2-5	TRBV7-3	ASSRDLQETQY
TRBJ1-2	TRBV7-9	ASSLDQGHELS
TRBJ1-2	TRBV27	ASSFVGGDGYT
TRBJ2-2	TRBV9	ASSDKTGELF
TRBJ2-7	TRBV10-3	AISVGERNEQY
TRBJ2-1	TRBV7-9	ASSLTSTHEQF
TRBJ2-7	TRBV28	ASGPGTGGGYEQY
TRBJ2-1	TRBV4-1	ASSTAGGNEQF
TRBJ1-5	TRBV19	ASSMVRHNQPQH
TRBJ1-3	TRBV28	ASSFKLSGNTIY
TRBJ1-2	TRBV29-1	SVFGGNYGYT
TRBJ2-1	TRBV18	ASSPETGGYEQF
TRBJ2-1	TRBV14	ASSQSANEQF
TRBJ1-3	TRBV30	AWTGGLIFGNTIY
TRBJ2-2	TRBV27	ASAPGRAGELF
TRBJ2-2	TRBV7-9	ASSFFVREITGELF
TRBJ2-1	TRBV6-4	ASSRTDAGNEQF
TRBJ1-3	TRBV6-1	ASSEGNSGNTIY